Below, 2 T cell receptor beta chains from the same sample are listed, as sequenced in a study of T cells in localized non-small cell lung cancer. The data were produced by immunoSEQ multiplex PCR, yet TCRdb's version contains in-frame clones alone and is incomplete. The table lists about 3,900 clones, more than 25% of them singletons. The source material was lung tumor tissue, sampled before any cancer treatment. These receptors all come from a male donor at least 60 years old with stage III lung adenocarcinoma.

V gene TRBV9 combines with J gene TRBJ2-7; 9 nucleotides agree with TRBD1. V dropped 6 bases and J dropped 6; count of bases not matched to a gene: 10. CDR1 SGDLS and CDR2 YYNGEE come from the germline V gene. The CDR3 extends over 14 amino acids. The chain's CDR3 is CASTRDRVPSEQYF. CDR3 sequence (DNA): TGTGCCAGCACCCGGGACAGGGTTCCCTCCGAGCAGTACTTC.

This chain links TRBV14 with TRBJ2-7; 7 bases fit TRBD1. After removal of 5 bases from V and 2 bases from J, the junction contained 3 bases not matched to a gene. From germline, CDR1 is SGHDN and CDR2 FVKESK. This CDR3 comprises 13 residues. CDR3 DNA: TGTGCCAGCAGCTTAGACAGGGCCTACGAGCAGTACTTC. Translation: CASSLDRAYEQYF.